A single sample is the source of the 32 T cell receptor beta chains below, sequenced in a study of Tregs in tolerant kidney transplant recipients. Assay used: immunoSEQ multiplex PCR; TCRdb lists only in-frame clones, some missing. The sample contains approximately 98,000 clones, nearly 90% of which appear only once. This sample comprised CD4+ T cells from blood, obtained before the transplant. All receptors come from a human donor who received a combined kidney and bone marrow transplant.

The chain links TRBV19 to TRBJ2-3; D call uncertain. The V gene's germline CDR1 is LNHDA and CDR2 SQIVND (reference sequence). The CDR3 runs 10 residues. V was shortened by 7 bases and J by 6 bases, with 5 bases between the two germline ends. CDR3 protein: CASMGDTQYF. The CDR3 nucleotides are TGTGCCAGTATGGGCGATACGCAGTATTTT.

The CDR3 spells CASSYAGLEKLFF. Written as DNA, the CDR3 is TGTGCCAGCAGTTACGCGGGGTTAGAAAAACTGTTTTTT. The chain joins TRBV6-5 to TRBJ1-4, with D uncertain. V lost 2 bases to trimming and J lost 8 bases, with 9 bases between them. CDR1 is MNHEY, CDR2 SVGAGI, per germline. CDR3 length: 13 amino acids.

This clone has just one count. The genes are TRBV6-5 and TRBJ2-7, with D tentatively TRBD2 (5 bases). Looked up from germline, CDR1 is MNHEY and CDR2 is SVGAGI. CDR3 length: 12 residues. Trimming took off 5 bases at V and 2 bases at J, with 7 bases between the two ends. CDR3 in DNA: TGTGCCAGCAGTGCGGGTCCCTACGAGCAGTACTTC. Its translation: CASSAGPYEQYF.

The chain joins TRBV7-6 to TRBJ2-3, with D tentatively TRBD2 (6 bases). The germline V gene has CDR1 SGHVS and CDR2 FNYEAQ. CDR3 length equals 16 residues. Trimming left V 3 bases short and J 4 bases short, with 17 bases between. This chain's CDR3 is CASSFGWTTGADTQYF. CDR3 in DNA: TGTGCCAGCAGCTTTGGCTGGACCACGGGGGCAGATACGCAGTATTTT.

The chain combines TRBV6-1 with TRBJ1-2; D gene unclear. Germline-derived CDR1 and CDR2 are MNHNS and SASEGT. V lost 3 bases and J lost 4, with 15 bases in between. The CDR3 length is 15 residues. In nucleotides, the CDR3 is TGTGCCAGCAGTGAGGAGCCCAGTTCACCCTATGGCTACACCTTC. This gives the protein CASSEEPSSPYGYTF.

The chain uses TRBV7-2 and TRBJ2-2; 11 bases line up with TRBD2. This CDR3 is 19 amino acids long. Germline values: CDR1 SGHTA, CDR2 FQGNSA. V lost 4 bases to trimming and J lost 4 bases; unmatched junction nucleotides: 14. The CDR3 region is CASSWRVAGGPASTGELFF. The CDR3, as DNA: TGTGCCAGCAGCTGGAGAGTAGCGGGAGGGCCCGCTTCCACCGGGGAGCTGTTTTTT.

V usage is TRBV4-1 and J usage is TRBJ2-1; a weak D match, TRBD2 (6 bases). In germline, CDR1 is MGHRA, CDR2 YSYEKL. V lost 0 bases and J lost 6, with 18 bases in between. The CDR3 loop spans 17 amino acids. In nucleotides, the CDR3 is TGCGCCAGCAGCCAAGATCCTGGACTAAGAGGAGCCAATGAGCAGTTCTTC. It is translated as CASSQDPGLRGANEQFF.

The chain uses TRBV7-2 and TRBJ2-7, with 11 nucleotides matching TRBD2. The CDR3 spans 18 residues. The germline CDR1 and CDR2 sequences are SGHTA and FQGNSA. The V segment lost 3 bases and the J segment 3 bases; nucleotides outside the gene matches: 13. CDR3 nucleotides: TGTGCCAGCAGCTTTCGTACTAGCGGGAGTTTGCAATACTACGAGCAGTACTTC. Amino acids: CASSFRTSGSLQYYEQYF.

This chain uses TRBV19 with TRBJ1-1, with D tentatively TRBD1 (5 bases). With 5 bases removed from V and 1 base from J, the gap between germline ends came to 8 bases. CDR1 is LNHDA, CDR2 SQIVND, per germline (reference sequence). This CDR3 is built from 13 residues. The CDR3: CASSPGRNTEAFF. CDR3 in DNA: TGTGCCAGTAGTCCAGGGCGGAACACTGAAGCTTTCTTT.

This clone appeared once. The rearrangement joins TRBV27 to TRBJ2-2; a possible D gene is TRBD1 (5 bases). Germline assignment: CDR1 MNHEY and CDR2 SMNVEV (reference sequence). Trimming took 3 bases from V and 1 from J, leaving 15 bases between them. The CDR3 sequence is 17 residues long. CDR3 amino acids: CASSLAGSPGNTGELFF. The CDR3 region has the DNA TGTGCCAGCAGTTTGGCAGGGTCCCCCGGGAACACCGGGGAGCTGTTTTTT.

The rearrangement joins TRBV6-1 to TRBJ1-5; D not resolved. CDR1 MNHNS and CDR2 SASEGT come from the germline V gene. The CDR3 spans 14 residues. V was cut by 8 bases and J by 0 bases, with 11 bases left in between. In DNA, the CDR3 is TGTGCCAGCCTGCCAGTTGATAGCAATCAGCCCCAGCATTTT. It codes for CASLPVDSNQPQHF.

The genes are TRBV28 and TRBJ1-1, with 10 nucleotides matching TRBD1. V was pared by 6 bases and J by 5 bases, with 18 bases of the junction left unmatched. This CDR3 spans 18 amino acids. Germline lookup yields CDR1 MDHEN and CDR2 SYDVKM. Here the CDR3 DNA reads TGTGCCAGCAGCCCACCTACACCGGGACAGGGGAGAACAACTGAAGCTTTCTTT. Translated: CASSPPTPGQGRTTEAFF.

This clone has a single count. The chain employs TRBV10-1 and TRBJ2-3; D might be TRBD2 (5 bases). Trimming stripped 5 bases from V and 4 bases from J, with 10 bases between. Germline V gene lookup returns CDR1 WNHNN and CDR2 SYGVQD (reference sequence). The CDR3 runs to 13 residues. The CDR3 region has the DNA TGCGCCAGCAGTCGGAGGCGAGCAGATACGCAGTATTTT. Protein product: CASSRRRADTQYF.

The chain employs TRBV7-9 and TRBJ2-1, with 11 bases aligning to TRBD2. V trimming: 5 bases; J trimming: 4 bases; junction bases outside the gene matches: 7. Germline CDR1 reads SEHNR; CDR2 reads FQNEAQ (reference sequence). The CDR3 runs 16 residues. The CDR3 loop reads CASSPGLADIYNEQFF. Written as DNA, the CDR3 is TGTGCCAGCAGCCCGGGACTAGCGGACATTTACAATGAGCAGTTCTTC.

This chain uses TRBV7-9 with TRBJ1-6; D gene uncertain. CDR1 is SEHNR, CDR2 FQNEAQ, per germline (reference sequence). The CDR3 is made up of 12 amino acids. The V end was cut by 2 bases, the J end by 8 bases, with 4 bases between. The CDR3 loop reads CASSLQDSPLHF. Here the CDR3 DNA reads TGTGCCAGCAGCTTACAGGATTCACCCCTCCACTTT.

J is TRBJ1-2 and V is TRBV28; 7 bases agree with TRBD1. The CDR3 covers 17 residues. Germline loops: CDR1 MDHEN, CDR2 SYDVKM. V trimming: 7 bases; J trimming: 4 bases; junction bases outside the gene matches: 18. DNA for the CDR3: TGTGCCAGCACCACAGGGGTCTTCACATTTTTCCCCTATGGCTACACCTTC. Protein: CASTTGVFTFFPYGYTF.

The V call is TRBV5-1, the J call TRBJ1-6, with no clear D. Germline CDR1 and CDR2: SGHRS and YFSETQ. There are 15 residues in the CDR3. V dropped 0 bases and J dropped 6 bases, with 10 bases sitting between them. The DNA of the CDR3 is TGCGCCAGCAGCTTGGAGTCCGGGGTTAATTCACCCCTCCACTTT. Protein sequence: CASSLESGVNSPLHF. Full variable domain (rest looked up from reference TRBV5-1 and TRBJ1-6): KAGVTQTPRYLIKTRGQQVTLSCSPISGHRSVSWYQQTPGQGLQFLFEYFSETQRNKGNFPGRFSGRQFSNSRSEMNVSTLELGDSALYLCASSLESGVNSPLHFGNGTRLTVT.

The CDR3 protein is CASSLTNRGTYEQYF. CDR3 nucleotides: TGTGCCAGCAGCTTGACTAACAGGGGAACCTACGAGCAGTACTTC. The V gene is TRBV5-5, the J gene TRBJ2-7; 7 nucleotides line up with TRBD1. The CDR3 sequence is 15 residues long. J lost 2 bases, V lost 1 base, and 6 bases had no gene match. CDR1 is SGHKS, CDR2 YYEKEE, per germline (reference sequence).

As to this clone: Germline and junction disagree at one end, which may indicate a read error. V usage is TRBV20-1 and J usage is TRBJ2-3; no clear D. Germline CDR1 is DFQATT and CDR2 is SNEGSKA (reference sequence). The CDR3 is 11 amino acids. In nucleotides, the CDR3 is TGTGCCTACCCCCGAGCCGATACGCAGTATTTT. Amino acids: CAYPRADTQYF.

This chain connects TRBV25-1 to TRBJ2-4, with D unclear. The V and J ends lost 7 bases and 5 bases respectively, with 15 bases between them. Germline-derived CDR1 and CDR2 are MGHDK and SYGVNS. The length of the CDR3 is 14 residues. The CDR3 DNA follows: TGTGCCAGCACCAGGCTTTTAAAGGAAAACATTCAGTACTTC. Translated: CASTRLLKENIQYF.

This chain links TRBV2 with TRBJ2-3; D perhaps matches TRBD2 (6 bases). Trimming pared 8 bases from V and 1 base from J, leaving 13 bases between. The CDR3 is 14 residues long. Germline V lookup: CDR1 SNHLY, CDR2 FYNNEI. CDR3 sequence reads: CASGRDGGTDTQYF. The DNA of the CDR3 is TGTGCCAGCGGGCGGGACGGAGGCACAGATACGCAGTATTTT. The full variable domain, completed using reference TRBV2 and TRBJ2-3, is EPEVTQTPSHQVTQMGQEVILRCVPISNHLYFYWYRQILGQKVEFLVSFYNNEISEKSEIFDDQFSVERPDGSNFTLKIRSTKLEDSAMYFCASGRDGGTDTQYFGPGTRLTVL.

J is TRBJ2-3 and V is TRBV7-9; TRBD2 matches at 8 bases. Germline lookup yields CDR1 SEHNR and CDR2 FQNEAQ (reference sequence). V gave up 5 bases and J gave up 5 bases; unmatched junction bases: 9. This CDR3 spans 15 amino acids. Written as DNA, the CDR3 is TGTGCCAGCAGCCCCGGGGGGGACTTCCAAGATACGCAGTATTTT. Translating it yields CASSPGGDFQDTQYF.

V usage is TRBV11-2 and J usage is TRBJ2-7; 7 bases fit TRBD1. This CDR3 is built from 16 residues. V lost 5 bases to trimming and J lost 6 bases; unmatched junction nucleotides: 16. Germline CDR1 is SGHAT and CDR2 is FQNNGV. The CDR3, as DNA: TGTGCCAGCAGCGTCTACAGGGGATTGGTTGTTAGCGAGCAGTACTTC. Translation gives CASSVYRGLVVSEQYF.

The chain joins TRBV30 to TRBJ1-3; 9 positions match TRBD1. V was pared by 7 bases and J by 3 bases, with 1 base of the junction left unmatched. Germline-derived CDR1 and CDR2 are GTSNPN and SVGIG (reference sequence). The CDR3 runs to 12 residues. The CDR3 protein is CASDRGGNTIYF. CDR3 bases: TGTGCCTCGGACAGGGGTGGAAACACCATATATTTT.

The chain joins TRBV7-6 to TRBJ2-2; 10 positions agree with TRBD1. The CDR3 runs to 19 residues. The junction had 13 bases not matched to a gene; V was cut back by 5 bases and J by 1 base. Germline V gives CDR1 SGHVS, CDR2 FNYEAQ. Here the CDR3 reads CASSRRGDRGHKNTGELFF. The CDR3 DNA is TGTGCCAGCAGCCGAAGGGGGGACAGGGGACATAAGAACACCGGGGAGCTGTTTTTT.

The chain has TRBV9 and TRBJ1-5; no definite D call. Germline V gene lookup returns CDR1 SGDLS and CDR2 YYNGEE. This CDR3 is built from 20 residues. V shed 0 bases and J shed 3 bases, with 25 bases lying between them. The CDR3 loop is CASSVESQLILRMVNQPQHF. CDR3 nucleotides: TGTGCCAGCAGCGTAGAATCGCAGTTGATTCTTCGTATGGTCAATCAGCCCCAGCATTTT.

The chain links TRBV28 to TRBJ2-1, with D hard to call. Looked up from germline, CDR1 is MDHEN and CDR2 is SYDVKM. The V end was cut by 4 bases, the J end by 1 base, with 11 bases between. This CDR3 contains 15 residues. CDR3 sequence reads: CASSSTPKSYNEQFF. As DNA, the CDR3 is TGTGCCAGCAGTTCGACTCCGAAGTCCTACAATGAGCAGTTCTTC.

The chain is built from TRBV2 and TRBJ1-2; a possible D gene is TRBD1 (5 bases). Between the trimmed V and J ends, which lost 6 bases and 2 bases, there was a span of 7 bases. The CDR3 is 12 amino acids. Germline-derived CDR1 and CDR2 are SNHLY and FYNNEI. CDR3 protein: CASSAGNYGYTF. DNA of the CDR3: TGTGCCAGCAGCGCAGGGAACTATGGCTACACCTTC.

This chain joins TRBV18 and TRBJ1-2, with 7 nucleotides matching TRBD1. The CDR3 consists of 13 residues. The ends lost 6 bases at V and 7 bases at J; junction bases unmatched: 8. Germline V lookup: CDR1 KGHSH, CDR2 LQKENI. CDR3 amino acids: CASSPTGDGGYTF. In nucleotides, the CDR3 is TGTGCCAGCTCTCCAACAGGGGATGGTGGCTACACCTTC.

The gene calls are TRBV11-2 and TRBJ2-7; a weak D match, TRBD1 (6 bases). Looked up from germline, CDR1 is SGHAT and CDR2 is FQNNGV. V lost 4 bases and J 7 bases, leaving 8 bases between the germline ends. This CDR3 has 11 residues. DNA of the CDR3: TGTGCCAGCAGCTCAAGGGGGGAGCAGTACTTC. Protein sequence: CASSSRGEQYF.

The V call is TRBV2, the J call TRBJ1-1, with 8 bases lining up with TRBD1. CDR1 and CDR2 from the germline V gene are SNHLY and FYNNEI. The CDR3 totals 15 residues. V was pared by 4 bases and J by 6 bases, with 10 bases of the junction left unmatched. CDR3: CASSVDRGPTSEAFF. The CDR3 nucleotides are TGTGCCAGCAGTGTCGACAGGGGCCCGACGTCTGAAGCTTTCTTT. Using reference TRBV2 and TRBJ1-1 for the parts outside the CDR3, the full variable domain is EPEVTQTPSHQVTQMGQEVILRCVPISNHLYFYWYRQILGQKVEFLVSFYNNEISEKSEIFDDQFSVERPDGSNFTLKIRSTKLEDSAMYFCASSVDRGPTSEAFFGQGTRLTVV.

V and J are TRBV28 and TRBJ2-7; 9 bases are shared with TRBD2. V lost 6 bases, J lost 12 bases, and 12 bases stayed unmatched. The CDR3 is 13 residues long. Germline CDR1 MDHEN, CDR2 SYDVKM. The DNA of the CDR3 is TGTGCCAGCAGCAGGCAGGCCGGGACTAGCAGGTACTTC. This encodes CASSRQAGTSRYF.